This T cell receptor (beta chain) originates from a study of persistence of HIV-infected CD4 T cells. This CDR3 is built from 15 residues. V was cut by 4 bases and J by 4 bases, with 16 bases left in between. Germline CDR1 and CDR2: MDHEN and SYDVKM. The libraries were made with immunoSEQ version 4 in survey mode. Assay: immunoSEQ multiplex PCR; the TCRdb copy retains only in-frame clones and omits some. Of tens of thousands of clones in the sample, roughly 74% were seen once. With respect to this clone: Its antigen remains unknown.

Cells were stimulated with overlapping HIV-1 Gag 15-mer peptides. CD40L-negative CD69-negative CD45RO-high memory CD4+ T cells were sorted as populations depleted of antigen-responding cells. Suppressive ART was started during chronic HIV-1 infection in these adults. The gene calls are TRBV28 and TRBJ2-5; D call uncertain. The source was CD4+ T cells sorted from PBMCs after approximately 19-hour stimulation, collected from a patient who received antiretroviral therapy. This receptor was taken from an adult man with HIV who was CMV-seropositive. In DNA, the CDR3 is TGTGCCAGCAGTTCCCCCCGCTCCGGGCTAGAGACCCAGTACTTC. Amino acid sequence: CASSSPRSGLETQYF.